This T cell receptor (beta chain) was documented in a study of blood T cells in healthy people across ages. Trimming shortened V by 10 bases and J by 0 bases, and 16 bases separated the two germline ends. The CDR3 runs to 14 residues. Germline V CDR1 and CDR2: SGHRS, YFSETQ. A second PCR of roughly 6 to 12 cycles used a sample-barcoded 5' primer and a J-beta primer mix. TCRdb analysed the 5' RACE reads with MiXCR anew, one entry per CDR3 protein. Of 550,000 to 650,000 distinct CDR3 sequences in the sample, under 30% were seen once. This clonotype was counted between two and nine times. This could be a read error, since a much larger clone is one nucleotide away.

The sequence derives from a woman older than 75 in good health. This rearrangement joins TRBV5-1 to TRBJ2-5, with no clear D. The sequencing input was blood. The CDR3 coding sequence is TGCGCCGGCCATCGGACGGGCAACCAAGAGACCCAGTACTTC. It yields the protein CAGHRTGNQETQYF.